This T cell receptor beta chain was identified in a study of metastatic and nonmetastatic thyroid tumors. Study-level information: The comparison covered peripheral blood and tumor or nodule tissue in malignant and benign thyroid patients.

From germline, CDR1 is MNHEY and CDR2 SVGAGI. The CDR3 consists of 13 residues. Trimming removed 0 bases at V and 4 bases at J, with 4 bases between. Before thyroid surgery, none of the patients had received any treatment. As originally analysed: The authors used CDR3 differences across clinicopathological groups to build a distant-metastasis classifier for papillary thyroid cancer. TCRdb reanalyzed the PCR reads via MiXCR. It is TCRdb's table, rather than the study itself, that gives the V and J calls and clone size. Among around 20,000 clones, about 30% were seen once, and the ten largest hold more than 9%.

The sequenced sample consisted of tumor tissue. The chain combines TRBV6-5 with TRBJ1-5; no reliable D call. This sequence originates from a female donor with papillary thyroid cancer or a benign thyroid nodule (not recorded which). Some clones in this sample may be carry-over from other donors' samples. CDR3 bases: TGTGCCAGCAGTTACTCCCATAATCAGCCCCAGCATTTT. Residues: CASSYSHNQPQHF.